The 8 T cell receptor beta chains in this list originate from one sample, sequenced in a study of OX40 agonist ivuxolimab in advanced cancers. Assay: immunoSEQ multiplex PCR; the TCRdb copy retains only in-frame clones and omits some. The sample has about 68,000 clones; roughly 84% are singletons. Material: CD4+ or CD8+ T cells sorted from blood, obtained in a trial of the OX40 agonist ivuxolimab. These TCRs come from an adult with an advanced solid tumor such as melanoma, head and neck, liver or kidney cancer.

The chain combines TRBV10-3 with TRBJ2-5; 7 nucleotides line up with TRBD1. This CDR3 has 14 residues. Germline V lookup: CDR1 ENHRY, CDR2 SYGVKD. V dropped 2 bases and J dropped 2; count of bases not matched to a gene: 2. CDR3 sequence (DNA): TGTGCCATCAGTGAGCGGGGACAGCAAGAGACCCAGTACTTC. Encoded protein: CAISERGQQETQYF.

The chain carries TRBV12-5 and TRBJ1-1; D gene unclear. The length of the CDR3 is 13 residues. Trimming took off 7 bases at V and 3 bases at J, with 12 bases between the two ends. Germline assignment: CDR1 LGHNT and CDR2 FRNRAP. Here the CDR3 reads CASAKDGYTEAFF. The CDR3 DNA reads as TGTGCTAGTGCCAAGGACGGTTACACTGAAGCTTTCTTT.

The chain links TRBV6-4 to TRBJ2-1; TRBD1 aligns across 8 bases. V gave up 6 bases and J gave up 2 bases; unmatched junction bases: 9. From germline, CDR1 is MRHNA and CDR2 SNTAGT. The CDR3 has 16 amino acids. The CDR3 sequence: CASSPRTGGAYNEQFF. The CDR3, as DNA: TGTGCCAGCAGCCCCCGTACAGGGGGAGCCTACAATGAGCAGTTCTTC.

There are a few counts of this clone. J is TRBJ1-6 and V is TRBV7-9, with D unclear. Germline V gene data show CDR1 as SEHNR and CDR2 as FQNEAQ (reference sequence). V gave up 5 bases and J gave up 5 bases, with 16 bases separating them. CDR3 length: 16 residues. CDR3 DNA sequence: TGTGCCAGCAGCCCGAGTGAGGTACGGCATAATTCACCCCTCCACTTT. Amino acid sequence: CASSPSEVRHNSPLHF.

The chain joins TRBV7-9 to TRBJ2-3; D is undetermined. The CDR3 has 12 amino acids. Germline V gene sequence: CDR1 SEHNR, CDR2 FQNEAQ (reference sequence). The germline V and J ends were trimmed by 5 bases and 9 bases, with 12 bases remaining between them. The CDR3 protein is CASSPGPRTQYF. CDR3 coding DNA: TGTGCCAGCAGCCCCGGCCCCCGGACGCAGTATTTT.

This chain connects TRBV5-1 to TRBJ1-2, with 7 bases identical to TRBD1. The CDR3 contains 18 residues. Germline trimming cut 2 bases from V and 4 bases from J; bases unmatched to any gene: 17. Germline CDR1 SGHRS, CDR2 YFSETQ. CDR3 protein: CASSFLVRQGRSSYGYTF. Here the CDR3 DNA reads TGCGCCAGCAGCTTCTTAGTGAGACAGGGAAGGAGTAGCTATGGCTACACCTTC.

The chain carries TRBV5-1 and TRBJ1-2; D ambiguous. V lost 2 bases and J lost 8, with 13 bases in between. Germline V gives CDR1 SGHRS, CDR2 YFSETQ. The CDR3 totals 13 residues. CDR3 in DNA: TGCGCCAGCAGCTTTGAGATTGTGAGCGGCTACACCTTC. As protein: CASSFEIVSGYTF. Combining the CDR3 with reference TRBV5-1 and TRBJ1-2 gives the whole variable domain KAGVTQTPRYLIKTRGQQVTLSCSPISGHRSVSWYQQTPGQGLQFLFEYFSETQRNKGNFPGRFSGRQFSNSRSEMNVSTLELGDSALYLCASSFEIVSGYTFGSGTRLTVV.

This chain uses TRBV10-3 with TRBJ1-1, with 10 bases identical to TRBD1. This CDR3 comprises 18 residues. V gave up 4 bases and J gave up 2 bases; unmatched junction bases: 13. Germline values: CDR1 ENHRY, CDR2 SYGVKD. The CDR3 DNA reads as TGTGCCATCAGTGGTCCCGTGCCCGGGACAGGGGTTAACACTGAAGCTTTCTTT. It codes for CAISGPVPGTGVNTEAFF.